These T cell receptor beta chains were read from a single sample in a study of monozygotic twins with inflammatory bowel disease. After re-calling the 5' RACE reads, TCRdb lists one entry per CDR3 protein, DNA absent. This table lists roughly 150,000 distinct CDR3 sequences. The material sequenced was blood. These receptors all stem from a human donor with ulcerative colitis or Crohn's disease, or a healthy co-twin of an affected twin (not recorded which). Each CDR3 is given with its conserved first and last residue. Fields, in order: J gene, V gene, CDR3 protein.

TRBJ2-2,TRBV4-3,CASSIVGQLTGELFF
TRBJ2-2,TRBV5-1,CASSSTTSNMGTGELFF
TRBJ2-7,TRBV19,CASSGGMSGSNEQYF
TRBJ1-6,TRBV7-9,CASSLAGGFSSPLHF
TRBJ2-1,TRBV10-3,CAISLRTGSYNEQFF
TRBJ1-5,TRBV5-5,CASSLLGGGNQPQHF
TRBJ2-7,TRBV9,CASSVASGGPTSYEQYF
TRBJ2-1,TRBV7-9,CASSFRGPINEQFF
TRBJ2-1,TRBV11-3,CASSSREGEGYNEQFF
TRBJ1-1,TRBV5-1,CASSTGTGERGTEAFF
TRBJ2-5,TRBV4-2,CASSQGDRGSETQYF
TRBJ2-3,TRBV28,CASSSPGRGTDTQYF
TRBJ1-5,TRBV12-3/TRBV12-4,CASSFGGRTEPQHF
TRBJ2-3,TRBV7-2,CASSLTSGRSGTQYF
TRBJ1-1,TRBV30,CAWSAQGQPRKAFF
TRBJ2-7,TRBV28,CASTTGGPPYEQYF
TRBJ2-7,TRBV5-6,CASSLRQGTYEQYF
TRBJ1-2,TRBV15,CATSRTANYGYTF
TRBJ2-1,TRBV12-3/TRBV12-4,CASSPLSGRYNEQFF
TRBJ1-2,TRBV7-2,CASSLRRDGYTF
TRBJ2-1,TRBV6-1,CASSGGGLPPYNEQFF
TRBJ1-1,TRBV27,CASSLLGQGRPGSTEAFF
TRBJ2-1,TRBV28,CASTEDRGAYNEQFF
TRBJ1-4,TRBV27,CASSFSRTVQKLFF
TRBJ2-2,TRBV10-2,CASSGGPGELFF
TRBJ2-1,TRBV18,CASSPQGEQFF
TRBJ2-1,TRBV18,CASSPRGREVDNEQFF
TRBJ2-1,TRBV7-2,CASSLGVGHNEQFF
TRBJ1-6,TRBV5-1,CASSYSGPGTAYNSPLHF
TRBJ2-1,TRBV3-1,CASSQAGQRVVLSYNEQFF
TRBJ2-1,TRBV29-1,CSVEPGGGAYNEQFF
TRBJ1-2,TRBV28,CASSFRPGTVYGYTF
TRBJ2-7,TRBV27,CASSFRQISYEQYF
TRBJ2-1,TRBV27,CASSPGTYEQFF
TRBJ2-6,TRBV3-1,CASSLRTGSYPLSGANVLTF
TRBJ2-5,TRBV28,CASSLVEARLSF
TRBJ2-4,TRBV7-2,CASSLALGDNAKNIQYF
TRBJ2-7,TRBV2,CASSEGLAVYEQYF
TRBJ2-3,TRBV28,CASSSTLAGGPRGTDTQYF
TRBJ2-7,TRBV5-1,CASSLALGGSDEQYF
TRBJ2-7,TRBV5-6,CASSWGTYEQYF
TRBJ1-1,TRBV7-6,CTSSRYVDRETEAFF
TRBJ2-2,TRBV20-1,CSASKASTNTGELFF
TRBJ2-3,TRBV5-4,CASSRLAGGEDSQYF
TRBJ1-1,TRBV19,CASISGMGEAQNTEAFF
TRBJ2-4,TRBV5-6,CASSLGTVLAGGFAKNIQYF